Listed below are T cell receptor beta chains from one sample, sequenced in a study of human T cells and chemical hapten exposure. TCRdb reanalysed the RACE reads using MiXCR and keeps one entry per CDR3 protein. The sample yields over 300,000 distinct CDR3 sequences, about 5.1% seen once. The sample was whole blood, taken in connection with sensitization to the hapten diphenylcyclopropenone (DPC). The receptors shown here come from a woman aged 45 to 65 with alopecia areata. Some clones in this sample may be carry-over from other donors' samples. Both conserved end residues are part of each CDR3. The D gene is left open where the match is weak. Some rows mark clone size as missing; the rest say once, few, many or name a class of expanded clone.

CDR3 protein	CDR3 DNA	clone size	J gene	V gene	D gene
CAISEPSDQTEQYF	TGTGCCATCAGTGAGCCTTCGGACCAGACCGAGCAGTACTTC	many	TRBJ2-7	TRBV10-3	-
CASSVTGVNTEAFF	TGTGCCAGCAGCGTTACAGGGGTGAACACTGAAGCTTTCTTT	many	TRBJ1-1	TRBV7-8	TRBD1
CAWRMIADNEQFF	TGTGCCTGGAGGATGATAGCGGACAATGAGCAGTTCTTC	many	TRBJ2-1	TRBV30	-
CASSPRGQGSYEQYF	TGTGCCAGCAGCCCACGGGGCCAGGGCTCCTACGAGCAGTACTTC	many	TRBJ2-7	TRBV7-8	-
CASRGLAAYTDTQYF	TGTGCCAGCAGGGGGCTAGCGGCTTACACAGATACGCAGTATTTT	many	TRBJ2-3	TRBV6-1	TRBD2
CASSPSRIDGLQETQYF	TGTGCCAGCAGCCCATCACGAATTGACGGACTCCAAGAGACCCAGTACTTC	many	TRBJ2-5	TRBV13	-
CSARTAGKRTDTQYF	TGCAGTGCTAGAACGGCAGGGAAGCGCACAGATACGCAGTATTTT	few	TRBJ2-3	TRBV20-1	-
CASTLPGTGHFGGYTF	TGTGCCAGCACCCTCCCCGGGACAGGGCATTTTGGTGGCTACACCTTC	few	TRBJ1-2	TRBV6-2/TRBV6-3	TRBD1
CAWSAQGPAQYF	TGTGCCTGGAGTGCCCAGGGCCCGGCGCAGTATTTT	-	TRBJ2-3	TRBV30	-
CASSEDRGQGYGYTF	TGCGCCAGCAGCGAGGACAGGGGGCAGGGTTATGGCTACACCTTC	-	TRBJ1-2	TRBV5-1	TRBD1
CSVEDPRGTDTQYF	TGCAGCGTTGAAGATCCCCGTGGCACAGATACGCAGTATTTT	few	TRBJ2-3	TRBV29-1	-
CASSSGYYGYTF	TGTGCCAGCAGTTCCGGCTACTATGGCTACACCTTC	many	TRBJ1-2	TRBV12-3/TRBV12-4	-
CATWDRVTRGYTF	TGTGCCACATGGGACAGGGTGACCCGTGGCTACACCTTC	few	TRBJ1-2	TRBV24-1	TRBD1